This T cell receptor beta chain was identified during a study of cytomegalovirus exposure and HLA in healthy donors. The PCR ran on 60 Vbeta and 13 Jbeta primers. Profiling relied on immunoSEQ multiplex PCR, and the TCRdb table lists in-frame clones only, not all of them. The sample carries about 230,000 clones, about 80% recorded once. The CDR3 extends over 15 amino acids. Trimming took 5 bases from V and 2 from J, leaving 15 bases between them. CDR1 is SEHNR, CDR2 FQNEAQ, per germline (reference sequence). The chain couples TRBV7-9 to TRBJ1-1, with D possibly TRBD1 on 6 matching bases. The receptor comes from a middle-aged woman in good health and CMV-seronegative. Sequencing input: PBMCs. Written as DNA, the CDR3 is TGTGCCAGCAGCGATACGTGGACAGTCAACACTGAAGCTTTCTTT. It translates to CASSDTWTVNTEAFF.